The present T cell receptor beta chain was sequenced within a study of T cell responses to AZD1222 COVID-19 vaccine. This clone has just one count. Antigen unknown. This sample includes further DNA sequences coding for the same CDR3. V was clipped by 0 bases and J by 1 base; unmatched bases: 3. Germline V lookup: CDR1 SGDLS, CDR2 YYNGEE. This CDR3 spans 16 amino acids. Measured with immunoSEQ multiplex PCR; TCRdb has only the in-frame clones, and not every one. The table records some 200,000 clones, about 93% of them present only once. Study-wide findings and caveats: Reportedly, close to half of spike-specific TCRs are directed against unmutated variant regions.

The chain combines TRBV9 with TRBJ1-4; 7 bases fit TRBD1. The receptor was isolated from an adult in good health. The material was peripheral blood, obtained on day 0 of MenACWY control vaccination. The CDR3 nucleotides are TGTGCCAGCAGCGTAGGAGGGGGCAGAACTAATGAAAAACTGTTTTTT. This sequence encodes CASSVGGGRTNEKLFF.